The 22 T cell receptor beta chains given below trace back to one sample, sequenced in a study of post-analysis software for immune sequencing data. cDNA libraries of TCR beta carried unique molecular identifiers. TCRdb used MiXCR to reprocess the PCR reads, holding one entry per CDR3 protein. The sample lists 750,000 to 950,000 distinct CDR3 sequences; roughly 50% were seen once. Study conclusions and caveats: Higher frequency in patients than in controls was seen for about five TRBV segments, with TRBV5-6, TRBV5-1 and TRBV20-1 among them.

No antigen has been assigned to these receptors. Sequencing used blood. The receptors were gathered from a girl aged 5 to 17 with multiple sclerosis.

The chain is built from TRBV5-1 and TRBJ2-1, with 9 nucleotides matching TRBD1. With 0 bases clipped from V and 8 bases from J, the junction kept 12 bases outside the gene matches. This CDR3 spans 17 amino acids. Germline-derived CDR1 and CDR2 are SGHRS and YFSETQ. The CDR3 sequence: CASSLARFGQGYDEQFF. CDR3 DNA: TGCGCCAGCAGCTTGGCCAGGTTTGGACAGGGGTACGATGAGCAGTTCTTC.

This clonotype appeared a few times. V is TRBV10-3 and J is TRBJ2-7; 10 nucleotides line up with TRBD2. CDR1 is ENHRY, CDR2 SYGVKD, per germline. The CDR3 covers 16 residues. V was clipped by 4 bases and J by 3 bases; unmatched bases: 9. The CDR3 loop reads CAISAGLAGEGYEQYF. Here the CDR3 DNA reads TGTGCCATCAGTGCAGGCCTAGCGGGAGAAGGCTACGAGCAGTACTTC.

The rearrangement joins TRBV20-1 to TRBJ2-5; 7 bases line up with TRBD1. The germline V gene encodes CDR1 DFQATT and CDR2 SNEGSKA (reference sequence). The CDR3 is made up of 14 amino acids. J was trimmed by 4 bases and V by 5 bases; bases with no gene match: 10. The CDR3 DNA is TGCAGTGCTGCCGACAGGGTAATACGAGAGACCCAGTACTTC. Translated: CSAADRVIRETQYF.

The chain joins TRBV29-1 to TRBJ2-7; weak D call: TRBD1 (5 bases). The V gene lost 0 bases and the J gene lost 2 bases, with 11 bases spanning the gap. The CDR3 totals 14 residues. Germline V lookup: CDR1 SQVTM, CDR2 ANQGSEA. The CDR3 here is CSVEEPGRAYEQYF. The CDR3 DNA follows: TGCAGCGTTGAAGAGCCAGGCAGGGCCTACGAGCAGTACTTC.

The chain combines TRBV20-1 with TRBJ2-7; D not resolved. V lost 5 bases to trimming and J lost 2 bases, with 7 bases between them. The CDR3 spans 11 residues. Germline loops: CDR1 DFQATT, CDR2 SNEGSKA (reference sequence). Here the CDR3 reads CSASAAYEQYF. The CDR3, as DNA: TGCAGTGCTTCAGCAGCCTACGAGCAGTACTTC.

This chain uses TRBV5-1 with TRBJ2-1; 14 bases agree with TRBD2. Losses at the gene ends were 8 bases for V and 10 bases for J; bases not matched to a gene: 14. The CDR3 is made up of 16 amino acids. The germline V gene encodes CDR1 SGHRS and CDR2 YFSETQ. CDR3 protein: CASHLNGGLAGDEQFF. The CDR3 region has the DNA TGCGCCAGTCACTTGAACGGGGGACTAGCGGGAGACGAGCAGTTCTTC. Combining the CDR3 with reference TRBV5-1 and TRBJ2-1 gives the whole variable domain KAGVTQTPRYLIKTRGQQVTLSCSPISGHRSVSWYQQTPGQGLQFLFEYFSETQRNKGNFPGRFSGRQFSNSRSEMNVSTLELGDSALYLCASHLNGGLAGDEQFFGPGTRLTVL.

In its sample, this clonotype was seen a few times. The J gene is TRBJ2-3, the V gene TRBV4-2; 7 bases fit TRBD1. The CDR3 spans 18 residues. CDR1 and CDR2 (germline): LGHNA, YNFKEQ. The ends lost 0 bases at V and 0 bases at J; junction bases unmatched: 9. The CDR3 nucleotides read TGTGCCAGCAGCCAAGATGTCCTTCGGACAGGAAGCACAGATACGCAGTATTTT. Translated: CASSQDVLRTGSTDTQYF.

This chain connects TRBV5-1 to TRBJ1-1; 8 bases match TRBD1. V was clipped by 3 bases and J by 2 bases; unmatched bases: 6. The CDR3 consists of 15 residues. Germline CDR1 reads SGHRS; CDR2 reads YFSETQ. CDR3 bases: TGCGCCAGCAGCTCTTCCGGGACAGGAAACACTGAAGCTTTCTTT. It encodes CASSSSGTGNTEAFF.

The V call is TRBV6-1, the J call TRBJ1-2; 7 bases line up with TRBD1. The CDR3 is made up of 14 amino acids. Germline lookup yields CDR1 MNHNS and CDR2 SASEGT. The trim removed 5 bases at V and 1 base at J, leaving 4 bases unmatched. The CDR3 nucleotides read TGTGCCAGCAGTAGAGGGACAGATAACTATGGCTACACCTTC. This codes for CASSRGTDNYGYTF.

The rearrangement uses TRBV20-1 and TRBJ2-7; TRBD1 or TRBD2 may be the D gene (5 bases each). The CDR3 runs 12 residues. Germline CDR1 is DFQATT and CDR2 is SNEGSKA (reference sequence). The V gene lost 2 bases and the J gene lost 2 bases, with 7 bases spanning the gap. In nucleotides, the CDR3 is TGCAGTGCTAGACTGGGGGCCTACGAGCAGTACTTC. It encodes CSARLGAYEQYF.

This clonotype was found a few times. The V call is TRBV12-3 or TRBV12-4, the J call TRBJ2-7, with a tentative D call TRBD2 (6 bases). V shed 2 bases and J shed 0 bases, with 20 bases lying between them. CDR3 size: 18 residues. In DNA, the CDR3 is TGTGCCAGCAGTTTATCTGGGTGGAGGGCGGGGAGCTCCTACGAGCAGTACTTC. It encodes CASSLSGWRAGSSYEQYF.

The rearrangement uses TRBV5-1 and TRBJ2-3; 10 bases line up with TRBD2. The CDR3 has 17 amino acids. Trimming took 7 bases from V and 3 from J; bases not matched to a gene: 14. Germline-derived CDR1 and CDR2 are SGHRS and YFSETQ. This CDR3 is CASGSSSGGTRTDTQYF. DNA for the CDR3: TGCGCCAGCGGAAGTTCTAGCGGGGGTACCAGAACAGATACGCAGTATTTT.

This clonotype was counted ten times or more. The CDR3 coding sequence is TGCAGCGTGATGGACGAGACCCAGTACTTC. Amino acid sequence: CSVMDETQYF. The chain combines TRBV29-1 with TRBJ2-5; unclear D gene. This CDR3 region has 10 residues. CDR1 is SQVTM, CDR2 ANQGSEA, per germline. The V gene lost 6 bases and the J gene lost 5 bases, with 7 bases spanning the gap.

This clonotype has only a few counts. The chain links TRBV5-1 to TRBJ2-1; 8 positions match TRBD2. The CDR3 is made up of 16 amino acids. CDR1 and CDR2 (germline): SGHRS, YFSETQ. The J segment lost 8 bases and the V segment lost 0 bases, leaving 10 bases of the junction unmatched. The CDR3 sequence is CASSLVPSGLSHEQFF. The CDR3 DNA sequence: TGCGCCAGCAGCTTGGTACCTAGCGGGTTGTCCCATGAGCAGTTCTTC.

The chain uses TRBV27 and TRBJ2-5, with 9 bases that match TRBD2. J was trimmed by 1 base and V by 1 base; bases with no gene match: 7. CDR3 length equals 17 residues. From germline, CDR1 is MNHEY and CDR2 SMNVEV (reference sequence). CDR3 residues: CASSLYSTRGGQETQYF. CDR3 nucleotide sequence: TGTGCCAGCAGTTTATATTCCACGCGGGGGGGCCAAGAGACCCAGTACTTC.

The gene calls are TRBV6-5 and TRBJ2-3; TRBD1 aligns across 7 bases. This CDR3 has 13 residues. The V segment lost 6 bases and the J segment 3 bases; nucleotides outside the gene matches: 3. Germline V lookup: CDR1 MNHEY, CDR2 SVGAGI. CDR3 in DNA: TGTGCCAGCAGGCGCAGGGGGACAGATACGCAGTATTTT. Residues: CASRRRGTDTQYF.

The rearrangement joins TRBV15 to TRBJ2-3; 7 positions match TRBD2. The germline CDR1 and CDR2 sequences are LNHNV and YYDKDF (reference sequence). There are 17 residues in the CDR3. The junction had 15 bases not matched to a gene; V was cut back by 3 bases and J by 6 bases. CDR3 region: CATSRGSSGGVLDTQYF. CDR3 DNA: TGTGCCACCAGCAGGGGATCTAGCGGAGGGGTCCTTGATACGCAGTATTTT.

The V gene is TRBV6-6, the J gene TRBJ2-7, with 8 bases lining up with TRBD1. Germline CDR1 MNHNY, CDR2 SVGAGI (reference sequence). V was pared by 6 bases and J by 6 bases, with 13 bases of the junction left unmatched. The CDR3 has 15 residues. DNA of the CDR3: TGTGCCAGCAGCAAACAGAGTGGGACAGGAGGCGAGCAGTACTTC. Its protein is CASSKQSGTGGEQYF.

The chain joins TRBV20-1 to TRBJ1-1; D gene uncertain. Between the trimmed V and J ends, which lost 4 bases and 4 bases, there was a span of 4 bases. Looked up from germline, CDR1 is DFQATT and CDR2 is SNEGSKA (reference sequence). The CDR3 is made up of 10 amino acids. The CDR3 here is CSATSTEAFF. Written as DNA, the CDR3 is TGCAGTGCTACTAGCACTGAAGCTTTCTTT.

Written as DNA, the CDR3 is TGTGCCAGCAGCTGGCGGAAGGAGGAACATAATTCACCCCTCCACTTT. The encoded protein is CASSWRKEEHNSPLHF. The rearrangement joins TRBV5-6 to TRBJ1-6; D is uncertain. CDR3 size: 16 residues. The V gene lost 3 bases and the J gene lost 5 bases, with 15 bases spanning the gap. Germline V gene sequence: CDR1 SGHDT, CDR2 YYEEEE. Using reference TRBV5-6 and TRBJ1-6 for the parts outside the CDR3, the full variable domain is DAGVTQSPTHLIKTRGQQVTLRCSPKSGHDTVSWYQQALGQGPQFIFQYYEEEERQRGNFPDRFSGHQFPNYSSELNVNALLLGDSALYLCASSWRKEEHNSPLHFGNGTRLTVT.

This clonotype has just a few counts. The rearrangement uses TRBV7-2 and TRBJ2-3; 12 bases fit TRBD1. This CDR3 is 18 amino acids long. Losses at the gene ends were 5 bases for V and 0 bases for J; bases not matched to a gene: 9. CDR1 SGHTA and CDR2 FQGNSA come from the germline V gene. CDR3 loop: CASSVGTGGGLSTDTQYF. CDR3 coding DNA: TGTGCCAGCAGCGTCGGGACAGGGGGCGGACTAAGCACAGATACGCAGTATTTT.

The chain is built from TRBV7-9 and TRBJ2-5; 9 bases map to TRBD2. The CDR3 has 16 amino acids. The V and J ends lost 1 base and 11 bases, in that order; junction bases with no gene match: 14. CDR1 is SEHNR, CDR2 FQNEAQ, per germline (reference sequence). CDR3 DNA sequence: TGTGCCAGCAGCTTAGAAGGTGGGGTAGCGGGAGTCGGGCAGTACTTC. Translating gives CASSLEGGVAGVGQYF.